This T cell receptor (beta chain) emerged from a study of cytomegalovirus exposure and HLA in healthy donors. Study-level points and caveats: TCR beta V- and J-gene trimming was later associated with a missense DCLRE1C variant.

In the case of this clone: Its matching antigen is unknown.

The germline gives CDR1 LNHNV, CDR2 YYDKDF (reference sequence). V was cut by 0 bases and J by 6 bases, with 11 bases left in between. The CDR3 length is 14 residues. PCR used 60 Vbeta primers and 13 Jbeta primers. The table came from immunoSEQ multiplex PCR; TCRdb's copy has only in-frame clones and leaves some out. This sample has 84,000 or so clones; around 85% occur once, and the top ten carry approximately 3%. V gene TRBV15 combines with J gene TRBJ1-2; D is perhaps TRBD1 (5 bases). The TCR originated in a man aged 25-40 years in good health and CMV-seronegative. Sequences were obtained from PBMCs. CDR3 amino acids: CATSRDQGDNGYTF. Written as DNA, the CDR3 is TGTGCCACCAGCAGAGATCAAGGGGATAATGGCTACACCTTC.